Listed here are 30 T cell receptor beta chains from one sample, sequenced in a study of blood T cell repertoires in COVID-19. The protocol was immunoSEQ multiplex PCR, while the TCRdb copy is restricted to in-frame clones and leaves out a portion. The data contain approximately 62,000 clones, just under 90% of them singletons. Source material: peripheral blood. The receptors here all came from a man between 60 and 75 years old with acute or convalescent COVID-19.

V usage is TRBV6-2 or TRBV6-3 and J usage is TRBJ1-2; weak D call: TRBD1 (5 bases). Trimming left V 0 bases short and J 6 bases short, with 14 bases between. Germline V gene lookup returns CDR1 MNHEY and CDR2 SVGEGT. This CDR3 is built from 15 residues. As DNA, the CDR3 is TGTGCCAGCAGTTACTCGATGTCAGGGTTGGATGGCTACACCTTC. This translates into CASSYSMSGLDGYTF.

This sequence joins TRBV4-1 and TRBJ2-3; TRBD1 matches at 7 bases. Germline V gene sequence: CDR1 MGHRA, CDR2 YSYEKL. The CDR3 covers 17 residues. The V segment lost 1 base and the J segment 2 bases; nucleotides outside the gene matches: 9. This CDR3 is CASSQVETGWDTDTQYF. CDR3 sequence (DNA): TGCGCCAGCAGCCAAGTAGAGACAGGGTGGGACACAGATACGCAGTATTTT.

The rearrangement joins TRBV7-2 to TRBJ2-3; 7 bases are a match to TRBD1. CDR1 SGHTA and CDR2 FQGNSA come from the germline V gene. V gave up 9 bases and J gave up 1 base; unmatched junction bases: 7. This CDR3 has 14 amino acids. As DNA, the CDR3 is TGTGCCAGTCGCTTCGACAGGGGCACAGATACGCAGTATTTT. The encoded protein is CASRFDRGTDTQYF.

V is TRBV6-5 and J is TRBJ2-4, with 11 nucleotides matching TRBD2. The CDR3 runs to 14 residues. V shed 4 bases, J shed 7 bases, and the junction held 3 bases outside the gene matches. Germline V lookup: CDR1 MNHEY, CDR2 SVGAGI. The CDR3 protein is CASSSGTSGNIQYF. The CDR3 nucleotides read TGTGCCAGCAGTTCCGGGACTAGCGGTAACATTCAGTACTTC.

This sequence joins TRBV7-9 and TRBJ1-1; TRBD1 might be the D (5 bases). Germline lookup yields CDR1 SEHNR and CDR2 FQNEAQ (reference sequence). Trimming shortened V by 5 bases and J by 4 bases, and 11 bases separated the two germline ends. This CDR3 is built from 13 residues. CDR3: CASSPFRGTEAFF. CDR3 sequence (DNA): TGTGCCAGCAGCCCTTTTAGGGGCACTGAAGCTTTCTTT.

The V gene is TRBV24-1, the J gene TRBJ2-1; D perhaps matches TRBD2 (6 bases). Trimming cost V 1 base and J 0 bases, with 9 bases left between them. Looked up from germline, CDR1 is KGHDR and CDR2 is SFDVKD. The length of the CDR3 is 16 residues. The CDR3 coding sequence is TGTGCCACCAGTGATTTAACGGGAGACTCCTACAATGAGCAGTTCTTC. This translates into CATSDLTGDSYNEQFF.

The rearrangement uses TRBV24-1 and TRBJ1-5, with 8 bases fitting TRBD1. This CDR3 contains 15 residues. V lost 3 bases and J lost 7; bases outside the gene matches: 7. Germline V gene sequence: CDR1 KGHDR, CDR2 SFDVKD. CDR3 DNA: TGTGCCACCAGTGATCGAGACAGGGGTCACCAGCCCCAGCATTTT. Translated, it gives CATSDRDRGHQPQHF.

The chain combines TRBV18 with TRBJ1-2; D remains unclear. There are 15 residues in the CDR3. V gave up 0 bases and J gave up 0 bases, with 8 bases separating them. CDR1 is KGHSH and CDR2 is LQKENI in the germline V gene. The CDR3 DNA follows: TGTGCCAGCTCACCACCGGGAGCTGCTAACTATGGCTACACCTTC. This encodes CASSPPGAANYGYTF.

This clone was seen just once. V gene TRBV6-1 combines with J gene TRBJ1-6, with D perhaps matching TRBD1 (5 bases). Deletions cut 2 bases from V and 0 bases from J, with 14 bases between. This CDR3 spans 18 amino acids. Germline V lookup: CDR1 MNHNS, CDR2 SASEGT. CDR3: CASSEKHRSSSYNSPLHF. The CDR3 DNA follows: TGTGCCAGCAGTGAAAAACACAGGTCAAGCTCCTATAATTCACCCCTCCACTTT.

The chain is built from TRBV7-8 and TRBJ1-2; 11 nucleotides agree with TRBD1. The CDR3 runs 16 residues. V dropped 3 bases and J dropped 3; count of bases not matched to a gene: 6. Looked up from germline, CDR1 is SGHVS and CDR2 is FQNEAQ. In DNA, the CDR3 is TGTGCCAGCAGCTTTTCTCGGACAGGGGGCGACTATGGCTACACCTTC. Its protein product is CASSFSRTGGDYGYTF.

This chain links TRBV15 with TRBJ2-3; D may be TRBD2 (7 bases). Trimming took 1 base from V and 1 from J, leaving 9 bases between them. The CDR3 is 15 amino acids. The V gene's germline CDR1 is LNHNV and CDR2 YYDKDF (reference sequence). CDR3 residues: CATSRVGGGTDTQYF. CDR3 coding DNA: TGTGCCACCAGCAGAGTAGGGGGGGGCACAGATACGCAGTATTTT.

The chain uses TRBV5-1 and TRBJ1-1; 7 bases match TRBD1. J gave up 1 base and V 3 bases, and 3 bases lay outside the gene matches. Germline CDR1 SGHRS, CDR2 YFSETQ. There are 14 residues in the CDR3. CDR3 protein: CASSYRTGNTEAFF. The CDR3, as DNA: TGCGCCAGCAGCTATAGGACAGGGAACACTGAAGCTTTCTTT. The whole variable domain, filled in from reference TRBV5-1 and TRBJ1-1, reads KAGVTQTPRYLIKTRGQQVTLSCSPISGHRSVSWYQQTPGQGLQFLFEYFSETQRNKGNFPGRFSGRQFSNSRSEMNVSTLELGDSALYLCASSYRTGNTEAFFGQGTRLTVV.

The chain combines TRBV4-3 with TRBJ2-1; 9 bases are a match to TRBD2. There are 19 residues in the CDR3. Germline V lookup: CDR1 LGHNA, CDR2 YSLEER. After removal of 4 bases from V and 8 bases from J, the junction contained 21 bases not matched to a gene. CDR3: CASSPSGTSTIYDLDEQFF. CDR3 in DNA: TGCGCCAGCAGCCCGTCCGGGACTAGCACCATATACGATTTGGATGAGCAGTTCTTC.

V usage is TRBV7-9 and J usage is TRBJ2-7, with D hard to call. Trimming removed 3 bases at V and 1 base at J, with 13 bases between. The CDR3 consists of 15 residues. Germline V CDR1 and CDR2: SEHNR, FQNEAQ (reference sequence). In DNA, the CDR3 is TGTGCCAGCAGCTTCGGCCCGACTCAATCCTACGAGCAGTACTTC. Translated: CASSFGPTQSYEQYF.

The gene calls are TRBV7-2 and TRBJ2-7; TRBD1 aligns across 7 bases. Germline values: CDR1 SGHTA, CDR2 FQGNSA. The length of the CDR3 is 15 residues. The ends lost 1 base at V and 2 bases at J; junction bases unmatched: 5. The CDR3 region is CASSLEGAIPYEQYF. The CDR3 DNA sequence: TGTGCCAGCAGCTTAGAGGGGGCCATCCCCTACGAGCAGTACTTC.

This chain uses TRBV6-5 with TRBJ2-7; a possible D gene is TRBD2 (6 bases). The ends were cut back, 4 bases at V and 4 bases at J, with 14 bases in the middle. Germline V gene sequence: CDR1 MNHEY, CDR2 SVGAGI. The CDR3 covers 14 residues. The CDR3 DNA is TGTGCCAGCAGTTTAAGGAGGGGAAAATACGAGCAGTACTTC. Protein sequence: CASSLRRGKYEQYF.

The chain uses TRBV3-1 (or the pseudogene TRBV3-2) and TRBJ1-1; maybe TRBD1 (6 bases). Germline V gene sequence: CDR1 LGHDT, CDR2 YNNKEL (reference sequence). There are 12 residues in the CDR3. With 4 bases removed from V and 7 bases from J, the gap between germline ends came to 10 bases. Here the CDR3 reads CASSPGQLEAFF. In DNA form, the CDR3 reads TGTGCCAGCAGCCCGGGACAACTTGAAGCTTTCTTT.

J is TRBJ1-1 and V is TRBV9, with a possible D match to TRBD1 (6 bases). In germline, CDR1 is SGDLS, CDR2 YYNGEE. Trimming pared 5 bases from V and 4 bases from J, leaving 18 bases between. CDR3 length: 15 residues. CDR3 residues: CASSGGGSLGTEAFF. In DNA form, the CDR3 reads TGTGCCAGCAGTGGGGGGGGCTCCCTGGGCACTGAAGCTTTCTTT. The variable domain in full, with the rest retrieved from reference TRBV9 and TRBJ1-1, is DSGVTQTPKHLITATGQRVTLRCSPRSGDLSVYWYQQSLDQGLQFLIQYYNGEERAKGNILERFSAQQFPDLHSELNLSSLELGDSALYFCASSGGGSLGTEAFFGQGTRLTVV.

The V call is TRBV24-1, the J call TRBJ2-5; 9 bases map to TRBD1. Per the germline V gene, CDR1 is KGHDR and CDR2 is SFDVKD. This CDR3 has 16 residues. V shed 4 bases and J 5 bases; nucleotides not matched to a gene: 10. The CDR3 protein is CATSDPLQGAGETQYF. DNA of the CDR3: TGTGCCACCAGTGACCCCCTACAGGGGGCAGGGGAGACCCAGTACTTC.

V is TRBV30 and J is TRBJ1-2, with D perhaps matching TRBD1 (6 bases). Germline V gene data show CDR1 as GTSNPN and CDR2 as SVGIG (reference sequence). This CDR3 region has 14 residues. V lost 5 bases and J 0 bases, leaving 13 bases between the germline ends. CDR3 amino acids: CAWVQGITNYGYTF. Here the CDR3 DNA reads TGTGCCTGGGTGCAGGGGATAACTAACTATGGCTACACCTTC.

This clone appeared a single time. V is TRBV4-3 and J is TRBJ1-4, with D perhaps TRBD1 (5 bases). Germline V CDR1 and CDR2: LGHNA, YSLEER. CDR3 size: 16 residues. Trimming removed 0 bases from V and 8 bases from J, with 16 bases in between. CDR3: CASSQDRDLTGEKLFF. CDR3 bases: TGCGCCAGCAGCCAAGATCGAGACTTAACAGGCGAAAAACTGTTTTTT.

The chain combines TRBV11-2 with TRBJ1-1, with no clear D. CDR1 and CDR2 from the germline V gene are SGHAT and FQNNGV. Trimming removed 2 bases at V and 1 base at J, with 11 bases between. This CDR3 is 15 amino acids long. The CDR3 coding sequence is TGTGCCAGCAGCTTAAAGGGTGGAGGGAACACTGAAGCTTTCTTT. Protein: CASSLKGGGNTEAFF.

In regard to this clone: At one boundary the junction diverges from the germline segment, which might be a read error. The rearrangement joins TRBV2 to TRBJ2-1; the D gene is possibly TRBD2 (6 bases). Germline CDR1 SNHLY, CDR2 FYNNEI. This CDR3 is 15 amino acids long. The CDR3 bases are TGTGCCGGCAGCGGGCAGGGTTACTCCTACAATGAGCAGTTCTTC. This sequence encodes CAGSGQGYSYNEQFF.

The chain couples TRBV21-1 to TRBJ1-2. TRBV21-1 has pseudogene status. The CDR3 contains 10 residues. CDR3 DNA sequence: TGTGCCAGCAGCAAAGGGAGGTACGCCTTC. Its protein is CASSKGRYAF.

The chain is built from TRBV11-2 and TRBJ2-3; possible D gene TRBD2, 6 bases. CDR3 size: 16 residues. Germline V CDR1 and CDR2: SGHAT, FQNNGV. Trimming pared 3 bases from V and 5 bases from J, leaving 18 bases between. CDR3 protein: CASSFVLAGEGDTQYF. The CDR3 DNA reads TGTGCCAGCAGCTTCGTACTAGCCGGGGAAGGAGATACGCAGTATTTT.

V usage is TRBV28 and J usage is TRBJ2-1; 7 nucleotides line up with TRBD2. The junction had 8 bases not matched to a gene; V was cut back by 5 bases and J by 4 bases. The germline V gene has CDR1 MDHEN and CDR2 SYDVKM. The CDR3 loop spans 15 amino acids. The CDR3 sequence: CASSPPGGGYNEQFF. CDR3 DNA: TGTGCCAGCAGTCCCCCGGGGGGTGGGTACAATGAGCAGTTCTTC.

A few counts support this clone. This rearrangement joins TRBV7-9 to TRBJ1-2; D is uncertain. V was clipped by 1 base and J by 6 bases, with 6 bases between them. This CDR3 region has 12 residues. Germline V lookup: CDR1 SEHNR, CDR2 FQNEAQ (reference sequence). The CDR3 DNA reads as TGTGCCAGCAGCTTAGACGGAGATGGCTACACCTTC. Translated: CASSLDGDGYTF.

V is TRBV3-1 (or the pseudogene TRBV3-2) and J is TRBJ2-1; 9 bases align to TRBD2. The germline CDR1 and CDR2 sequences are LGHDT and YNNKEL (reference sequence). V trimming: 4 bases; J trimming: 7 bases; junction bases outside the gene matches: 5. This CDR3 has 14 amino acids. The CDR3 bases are TGTGCCAGCAGCCGCGTAGCGGGAGTTAATGAGCAGTTCTTC. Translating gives CASSRVAGVNEQFF.

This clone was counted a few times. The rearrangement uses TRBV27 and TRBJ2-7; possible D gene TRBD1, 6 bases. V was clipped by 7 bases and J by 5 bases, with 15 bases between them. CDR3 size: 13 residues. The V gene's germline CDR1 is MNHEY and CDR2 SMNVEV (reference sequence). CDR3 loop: CASTSRGYDEQYF. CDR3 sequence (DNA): TGTGCCAGCACCTCAAGGGGGTATGACGAGCAGTACTTC.

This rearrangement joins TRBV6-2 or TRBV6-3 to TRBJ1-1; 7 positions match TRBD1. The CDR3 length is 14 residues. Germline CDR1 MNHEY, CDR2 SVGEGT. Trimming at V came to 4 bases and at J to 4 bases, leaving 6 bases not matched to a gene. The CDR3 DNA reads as TGTGCCAGCAGTTCCCAGGGGGGAGGCACTGAAGCTTTCTTT. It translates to CASSSQGGGTEAFF.